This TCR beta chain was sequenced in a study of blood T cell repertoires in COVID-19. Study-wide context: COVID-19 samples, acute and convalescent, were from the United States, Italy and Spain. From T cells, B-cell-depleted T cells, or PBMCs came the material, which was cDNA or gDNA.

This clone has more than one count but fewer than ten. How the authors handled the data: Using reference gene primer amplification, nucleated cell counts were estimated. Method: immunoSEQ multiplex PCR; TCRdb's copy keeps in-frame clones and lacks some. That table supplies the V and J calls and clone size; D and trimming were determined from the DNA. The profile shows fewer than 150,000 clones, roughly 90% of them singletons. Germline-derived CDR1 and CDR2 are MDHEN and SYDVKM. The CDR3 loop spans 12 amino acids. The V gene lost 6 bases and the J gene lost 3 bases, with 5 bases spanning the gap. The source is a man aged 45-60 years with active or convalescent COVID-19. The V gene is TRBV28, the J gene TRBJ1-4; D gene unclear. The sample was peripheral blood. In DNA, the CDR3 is TGTGCCAGCAGGAGGCCTAATGAAAAACTGTTTTTT. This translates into CASRRPNEKLFF.